A single sample gave rise to the 12 T cell receptor beta chains below, sequenced in a study of shared clonotypes between healthy human individuals. Assay: immunoSEQ multiplex PCR; the TCRdb copy retains only in-frame clones and omits some. The sample has 2 million to 2.5 million clones; approximately 93% are singletons. The sequenced sample was naive CD4+ T cells from PBMCs. Subset specified: CD45RA+ positively selected. Every receptor here comes from a man aged 18 to 35 in good health. Some clones in this sample may be carry-over from other donors' samples.

The chain uses TRBV7-8 and TRBJ2-5; D is undetermined. In germline, CDR1 is SGHVS, CDR2 FQNEAQ. The CDR3 loop spans 13 amino acids. V was pared by 10 bases and J by 1 base, with 13 bases between. Written as DNA, the CDR3 is TGTGCCATCGCCCCCGAGCCCCAAGAGACCCAGTACTTC. Its protein is CAIAPEPQETQYF. The complete variable domain, with remaining parts taken from reference TRBV7-8 and TRBJ2-5, reads GAGVSQSPRYKVAKRGQDVALRCDPISGHVSLFWYQQALGQGPEFLTYFQNEAQLDKSGLPSDRFFAERPEGSVSTLKIQRTQQEDSAVYLCAIAPEPQETQYFGPGTRLLVL.

V and J are TRBV28 and TRBJ1-1, with TRBD1 identical over 8 bases. Germline trimming cut 5 bases from V and 3 bases from J; bases unmatched to any gene: 8. The CDR3 covers 15 residues. Per the germline V gene, CDR1 is MDHEN and CDR2 is SYDVKM. The CDR3 nucleotides read TGTGCCAGCAGTACGGGACAGGCGCCTCACACTGAAGCTTTCTTT. Encoded protein: CASSTGQAPHTEAFF.

Details on this clone: Other DNA sequences in this sample translate to the same CDR3. J is TRBJ1-5 and V is TRBV28, with D unresolved. The CDR3 is 12 amino acids. CDR1 and CDR2 from the germline V gene are MDHEN and SYDVKM. V was clipped by 6 bases and J by 6 bases, with 9 bases between them. The CDR3 DNA is TGTGCCAGCAGCCCCCCTGGTCAGCCCCAGCATTTT. This translates into CASSPPGQPQHF.

V usage is TRBV28 and J usage is TRBJ2-1; 8 positions agree with TRBD1. This CDR3 has 16 amino acids. The germline CDR1 and CDR2 sequences are MDHEN and SYDVKM. The junction had 8 bases not matched to a gene; V was cut back by 3 bases and J by 4 bases. CDR3 coding DNA: TGTGCCAGCAGTTTCTTCGTGACAGGGGCTTACAATGAGCAGTTCTTC. Translation: CASSFFVTGAYNEQFF.

This chain's CDR3 is CASSGPGGYEQYF. The CDR3 coding sequence is TGTGCCAGCAGTGGTCCGGGTGGGTACGAGCAGTACTTC. The rearrangement links TRBV28 to TRBJ2-7; no clear D. Germline CDR1 and CDR2: MDHEN and SYDVKM. V shed 5 bases and J shed 4 bases, with 12 bases lying between them. The CDR3 extends over 13 amino acids. Drawing the rest from reference TRBV28 and TRBJ2-7, the complete variable domain is DVKVTQSSRYLVKRTGEKVFLECVQDMDHENMFWYRQDPGLGLRLIYFSYDVKMKEKGDIPEGYSVSREKKERFSLILESASTNQTSMYLCASSGPGGYEQYFGPGTRLTVT.

V and J are TRBV6-5 and TRBJ2-7; a weak D match, TRBD1 (5 bases). The CDR3 spans 15 residues. Germline CDR1 is MNHEY and CDR2 is SVGAGI. V was cut by 4 bases and J by 4 bases, with 17 bases left in between. This CDR3 is CASSWSSKGIYEQYF. CDR3 in DNA: TGTGCCAGCAGTTGGTCCAGCAAGGGGATTTACGAGCAGTACTTC.

This chain uses TRBV7-2 with TRBJ1-2; D remains ambiguous. The germline CDR1 and CDR2 sequences are SGHTA and FQGNSA. Trimming took off 1 base at V and 4 bases at J, with 10 bases between the two ends. CDR3 length equals 14 residues. CDR3 region: CASSLVVGSYGYTF. In DNA, the CDR3 is TGTGCCAGCAGCTTAGTAGTAGGATCCTATGGCTACACCTTC.

V and J are TRBV15 and TRBJ2-7; 12 bases are shared with TRBD2. Germline V gene lookup returns CDR1 LNHNV and CDR2 YYDKDF (reference sequence). V lost 2 bases to trimming and J lost 2 bases; unmatched junction nucleotides: 4. The CDR3 is 16 amino acids. The CDR3 coding sequence is TGTGCCACCAGCAGACTAGCGGGAGGGCCTCCCTACGAGCAGTACTTC. Its protein product is CATSRLAGGPPYEQYF. Full variable domain (remainder filled in from reference TRBV15 and TRBJ2-7): DAMVIQNPRYQVTQFGKPVTLSCSQTLNHNVMYWYQQKSSQAPKLLFHYYDKDFNNEADTPDNFQSRRPNTSFCFLDIRSPGLGDTAMYLCATSRLAGGPPYEQYFGPGTRLTVT.

The genes are TRBV28 and TRBJ2-2; the D gene is possibly TRBD1 (6 bases). The CDR3 length is 16 residues. Germline assignment: CDR1 MDHEN and CDR2 SYDVKM. Trimming removed 3 bases at V and 4 bases at J, with 15 bases between. The CDR3, as DNA: TGTGCCAGCAGTTTGGGGGCAGGGAGTTCCACCGGGGAGCTGTTTTTT. Translated, it gives CASSLGAGSSTGELFF.

The chain has TRBV5-6 and TRBJ2-1; 7 positions agree with TRBD1. The CDR3 runs 17 residues. In germline, CDR1 is SGHDT, CDR2 YYEEEE. The junction had 10 bases not matched to a gene; V was cut back by 4 bases and J by 0 bases. CDR3 sequence: CASSRRDRPNSYNEQFF. The DNA of the CDR3 is TGTGCCAGCAGCCGTAGGGACAGACCGAACTCCTACAATGAGCAGTTCTTC.

This sequence joins TRBV7-9 and TRBJ1-2; D is perhaps TRBD1 (5 bases). V was pared by 5 bases and J by 4 bases, with 11 bases between. The CDR3 runs to 13 residues. Germline CDR1 SEHNR, CDR2 FQNEAQ (reference sequence). The CDR3 spells CASSQGWGYGYTF. The CDR3 DNA follows: TGTGCCAGCAGCCAGGGTTGGGGCTATGGCTACACCTTC.

A remark on this clone: The sample holds other DNA sequences that translate to the same CDR3. The chain employs TRBV5-1 and TRBJ2-5, with 12 nucleotides matching TRBD2. CDR3 length: 16 amino acids. With V trimmed by 0 bases and J by 4 bases, 4 bases remained unmatched. Germline CDR1 is SGHRS and CDR2 is YFSETQ. The CDR3 loop is CASSLARLAGVETQYF. The CDR3 DNA is TGCGCCAGCAGCTTGGCTAGACTAGCGGGAGTAGAGACCCAGTACTTC.